The T cell receptor beta chain under discussion was sequenced for a study of response to subunit inactivated influenza vaccine. Study-wide points: Authors suggested each seasonal flu vaccination may recruit only limited numbers of new T cells.

One entry per CDR3 protein, called by TCRdb with MiXCR from the RT-PCR reads. The sample comprises more than 450,000 distinct CDR3 sequences, approximately 12% of which are singletons, and roughly 10% rests with the top ten. The germline V gene encodes CDR1 LNHDA and CDR2 SQIVND (reference sequence). The CDR3 totals 15 residues. The J segment lost 8 bases and the V segment lost 3 bases, leaving 6 bases of the junction unmatched. Note on this clonotype: Its antigen is not known.

The clonotype originates from a man aged 45 to 65 who received an inactivated influenza vaccine. V gene TRBV19 combines with J gene TRBJ2-2, with TRBD1 matching over 10 bases. The sample was PBMCs from blood, taken on the day of vaccination. The CDR3 loop is CASSIMDRGSGELFF. CDR3 nucleotides: TGTGCCAGTAGTATCATGGACAGGGGGTCAGGGGAGCTGTTTTTT.